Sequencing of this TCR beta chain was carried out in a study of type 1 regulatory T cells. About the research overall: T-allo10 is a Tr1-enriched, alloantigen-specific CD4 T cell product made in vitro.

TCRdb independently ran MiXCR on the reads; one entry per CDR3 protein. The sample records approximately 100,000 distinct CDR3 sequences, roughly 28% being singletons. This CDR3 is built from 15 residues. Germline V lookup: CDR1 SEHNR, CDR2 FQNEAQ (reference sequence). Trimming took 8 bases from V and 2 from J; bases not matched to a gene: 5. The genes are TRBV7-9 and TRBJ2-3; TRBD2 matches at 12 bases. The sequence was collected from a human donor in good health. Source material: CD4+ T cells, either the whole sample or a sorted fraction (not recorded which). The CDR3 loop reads CASWRTSGATDTQYF. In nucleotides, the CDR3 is TGTGCCAGCTGGAGGACTAGCGGGGCCACAGATACGCAGTATTTT. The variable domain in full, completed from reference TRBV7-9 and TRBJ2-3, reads DTGVSQNPRHKITKRGQNVTFRCDPISEHNRLYWYRQTLGQGPEFLTYFQNEAQLEKSRLLSDRFSAERPKGSFSTLEIQRTEQGDSAMYLCASWRTSGATDTQYFGPGTRLTVL.